These 10 T cell receptor beta chains were all obtained from the same sample, sequenced in a study of blood T cell repertoires in COVID-19. The repertoire was sequenced with immunoSEQ multiplex PCR; TCRdb's copy has only in-frame clones and lacks some. The repertoire holds 72,000 or so clones, with roughly 85% as singletons. Sequenced input: peripheral blood. These receptors all come from a woman of 80 years or more with active or convalescent COVID-19.

J is TRBJ2-3 and V is TRBV7-9; TRBD2 matches 9 bases. This CDR3 has 15 amino acids. CDR1 and CDR2 (germline): SEHNR, FQNEAQ (reference sequence). The ends lost 1 base at V and 1 base at J; junction bases unmatched: 0. CDR3 residues: CASSLVAGGTDTQYF. The CDR3 region has the DNA TGTGCCAGCAGCTTAGTAGCGGGGGGCACAGATACGCAGTATTTT.

The chain is built from TRBV5-1 and TRBJ2-7; 10 bases align to TRBD1. Trimming removed 5 bases from V and 3 bases from J; junction bases left unmatched: 2. The CDR3 has 13 amino acids. Per germline, CDR1 SGHRS and CDR2 YFSETQ. CDR3 bases: TGCGCCAGCAGTGGGGACAGGGGCTACGAGCAGTACTTC. This gives the protein CASSGDRGYEQYF.

The chain uses TRBV11-3 and TRBJ1-4; TRBD1 matches 7 bases. The CDR3 covers 16 residues. The germline V gene has CDR1 SGHNT and CDR2 YENEEA. V lost 2 bases and J lost 12; bases outside the gene matches: 15. The CDR3, as DNA: TGTGCCAGCAGCTTAAGGCAGGGGGAACTAATGAAGGAACTGTTTTTT. Translated: CASSLRQGELMKELFF.

J is TRBJ2-2 and V is TRBV11-3; D is possibly TRBD2 (5 bases). V was shortened by 4 bases and J by 7 bases, with 10 bases between the two germline ends. The CDR3 has 13 amino acids. The V gene's germline CDR1 is SGHNT and CDR2 YENEEA. The CDR3 loop is CASSSRSGGELFF. In nucleotides, the CDR3 is TGTGCCAGCAGCTCACGGAGCGGCGGGGAGCTGTTTTTT.

The chain is built from TRBV18 and TRBJ2-3; 14 bases are a match to TRBD2. This CDR3 is built from 18 residues. Germline V lookup: CDR1 KGHSH, CDR2 LQKENI. The V and J ends lost 0 bases and 9 bases, in that order; junction bases with no gene match: 11. As DNA, the CDR3 is TGTGCCAGCTCACCACCGGGACTAGCGGGGGCCCGAGAGGGGACGCAGTATTTT. Encoded protein: CASSPPGLAGAREGTQYF.

The chain carries TRBV24-1 and TRBJ2-3; no clear D. The CDR3 loop spans 13 amino acids. The V and J ends lost 3 bases and 2 bases respectively, with 5 bases between them. Germline V gives CDR1 KGHDR, CDR2 SFDVKD. CDR3 in DNA: TGTGCCACCAGTGATCAGAACACAGATACGCAGTATTTT. It specifies CATSDQNTDTQYF.

The chain carries TRBV9 and TRBJ2-1; D gene unclear. The CDR3 runs to 16 residues. Germline V CDR1 and CDR2: SGDLS, YYNGEE. Trimming stripped 3 bases from V and 0 bases from J, with 13 bases between. CDR3 residues: CASSGRGDPSYNEQFF. The CDR3, as DNA: TGTGCCAGCAGCGGCCGAGGCGACCCCTCCTACAATGAGCAGTTCTTC.

This chain joins TRBV6-5 and TRBJ2-3; tentative D call: TRBD2 (7 bases). This CDR3 has 15 amino acids. Germline CDR1 MNHEY, CDR2 SVGAGI. The ends were cut back, 8 bases at V and 6 bases at J, with 21 bases in the middle. CDR3 sequence: CASRFRGAEGDTQYF. DNA for the CDR3: TGTGCCAGCCGGTTCCGGGGGGCGGAGGGGGATACGCAGTATTTT.

The rearrangement uses TRBV20-1 and TRBJ1-1, with no clear D. The CDR3 contains 11 residues. Germline values: CDR1 DFQATT, CDR2 SNEGSKA (reference sequence). The ends were cut back, 3 bases at V and 11 bases at J, with 13 bases in the middle. The CDR3: CSARGSTGAFF. CDR3 bases: TGCAGTGCTAGGGGGAGTACCGGGGCTTTCTTT.

V gene TRBV30 combines with J gene TRBJ2-3, with unresolved D. The V end lost 1 base, the J end lost 3 bases, and 14 bases lay between the germline ends. CDR3 size: 15 residues. Per germline, CDR1 GTSNPN and CDR2 SVGIG (reference sequence). The CDR3 coding sequence is TGTGCCTGGAGTGAAGTAGGCGCGAGGACAGATACGCAGTATTTT. It codes for CAWSEVGARTDTQYF.